The following is a T cell receptor (beta chain) sequence with its context. Profiling relied on immunoSEQ multiplex PCR, and the TCRdb table lists in-frame clones only, not all of them. The sample has roughly 500,000 clones, 80% to 90% seen once. This entry is derived from a study of blood T cell repertoires in COVID-19. The length of the CDR3 is 14 residues. Losses at the gene ends were 4 bases for V and 6 bases for J; bases not matched to a gene: 8. CDR1 and CDR2 (germline): MNHEY, SVGEGT. The chain carries TRBV6-2 or TRBV6-3 and TRBJ1-2, with TRBD1 identical over 7 bases. Specimen: peripheral blood. This TCR derives from a human donor in a cohort sampled during active COVID-19. Here the CDR3 reads CASSWTGNRDGYTF. In DNA form, the CDR3 reads TGTGCCAGCAGTTGGACAGGCAATAGAGATGGCTACACCTTC.